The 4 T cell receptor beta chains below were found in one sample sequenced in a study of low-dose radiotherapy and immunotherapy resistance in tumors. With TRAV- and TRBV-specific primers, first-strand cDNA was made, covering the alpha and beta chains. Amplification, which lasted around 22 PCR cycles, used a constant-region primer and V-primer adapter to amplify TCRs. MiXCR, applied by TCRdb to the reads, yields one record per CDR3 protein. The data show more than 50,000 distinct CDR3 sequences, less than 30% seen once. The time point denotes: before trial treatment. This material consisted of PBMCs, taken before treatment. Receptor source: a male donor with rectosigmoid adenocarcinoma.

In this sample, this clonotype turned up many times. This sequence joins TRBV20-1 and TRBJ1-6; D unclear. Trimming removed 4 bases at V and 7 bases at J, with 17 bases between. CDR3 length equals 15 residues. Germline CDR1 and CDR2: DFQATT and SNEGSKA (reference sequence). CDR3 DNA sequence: TGCAGTGCTACCTTGGACGCCCGAAACAATTCACCCCTCCACTTT. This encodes CSATLDARNNSPLHF.

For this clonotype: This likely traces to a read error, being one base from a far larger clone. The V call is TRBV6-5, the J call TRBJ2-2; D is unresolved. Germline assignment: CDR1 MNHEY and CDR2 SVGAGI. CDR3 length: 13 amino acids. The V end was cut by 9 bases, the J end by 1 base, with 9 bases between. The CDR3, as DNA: TGTGCCAGGAGGATGGGGAACACCGGGGAGCTGTTTTTT. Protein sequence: CARRMGNTGELFF.

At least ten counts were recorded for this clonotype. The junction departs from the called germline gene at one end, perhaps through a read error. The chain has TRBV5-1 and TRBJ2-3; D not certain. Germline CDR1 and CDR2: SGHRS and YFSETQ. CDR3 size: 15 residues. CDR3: CASSLRALSTDTQYF. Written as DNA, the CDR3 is TGTGCCAGCAGCCTCCGGGCCCTAAGCACAGATACGCAGTATTTT.

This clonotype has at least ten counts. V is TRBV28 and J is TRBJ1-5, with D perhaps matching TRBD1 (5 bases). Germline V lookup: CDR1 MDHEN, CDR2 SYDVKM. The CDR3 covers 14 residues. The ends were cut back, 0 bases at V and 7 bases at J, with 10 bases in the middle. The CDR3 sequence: CASSLWQGGQPQHF. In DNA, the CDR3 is TGTGCCAGCAGTTTATGGCAGGGAGGGCAGCCCCAGCATTTT.